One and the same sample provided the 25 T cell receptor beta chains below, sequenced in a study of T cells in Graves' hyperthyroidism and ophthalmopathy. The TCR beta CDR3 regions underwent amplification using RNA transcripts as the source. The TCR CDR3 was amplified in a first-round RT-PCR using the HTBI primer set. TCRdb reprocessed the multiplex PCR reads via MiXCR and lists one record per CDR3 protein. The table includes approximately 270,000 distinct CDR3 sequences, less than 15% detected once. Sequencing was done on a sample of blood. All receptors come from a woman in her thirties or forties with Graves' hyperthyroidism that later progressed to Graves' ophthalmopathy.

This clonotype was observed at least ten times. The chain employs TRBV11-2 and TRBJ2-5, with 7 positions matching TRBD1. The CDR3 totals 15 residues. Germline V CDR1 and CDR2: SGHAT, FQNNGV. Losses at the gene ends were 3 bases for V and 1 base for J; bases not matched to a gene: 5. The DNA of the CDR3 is TGTGCCAGCAGCTTTTTGAGGGGGCGCCAAGAGACCCAGTACTTC. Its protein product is CASSFLRGRQETQYF.

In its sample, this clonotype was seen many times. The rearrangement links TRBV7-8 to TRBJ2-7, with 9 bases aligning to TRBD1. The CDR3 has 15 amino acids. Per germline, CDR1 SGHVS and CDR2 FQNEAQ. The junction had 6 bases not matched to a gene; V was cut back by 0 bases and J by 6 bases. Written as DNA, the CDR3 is TGTGCCAGCAGCTTAGCGAGGACAGGGGTTGGCGAGCAGTACTTC. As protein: CASSLARTGVGEQYF. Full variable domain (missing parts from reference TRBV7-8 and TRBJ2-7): GAGVSQSPRYKVAKRGQDVALRCDPISGHVSLFWYQQALGQGPEFLTYFQNEAQLDKSGLPSDRFFAERPEGSVSTLKIQRTQQEDSAVYLCASSLARTGVGEQYFGPGTRLTVT.

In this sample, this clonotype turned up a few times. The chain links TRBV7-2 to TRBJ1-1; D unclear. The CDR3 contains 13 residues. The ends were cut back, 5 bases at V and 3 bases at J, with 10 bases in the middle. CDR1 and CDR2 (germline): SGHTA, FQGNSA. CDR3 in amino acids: CASSRDIHTEAFF. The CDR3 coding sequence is TGTGCCAGCAGCCGCGACATCCACACTGAAGCTTTCTTT.

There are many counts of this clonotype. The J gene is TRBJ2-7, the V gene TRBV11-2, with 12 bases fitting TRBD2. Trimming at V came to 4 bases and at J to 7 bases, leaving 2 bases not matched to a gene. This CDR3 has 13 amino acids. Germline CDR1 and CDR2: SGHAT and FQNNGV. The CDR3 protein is CASSSSGRGEQYF. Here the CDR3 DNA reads TGTGCCAGCAGCTCTAGCGGGAGGGGTGAGCAGTACTTC.

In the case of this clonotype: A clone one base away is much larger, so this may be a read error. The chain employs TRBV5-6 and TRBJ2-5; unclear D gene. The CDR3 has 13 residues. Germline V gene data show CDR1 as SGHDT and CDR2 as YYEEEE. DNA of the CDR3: TGTGCCAGCAGCTTGACAAACCCCCGGACCGAGTACTTC. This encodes CASSLTNPRTEYF. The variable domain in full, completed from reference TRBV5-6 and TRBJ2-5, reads DAGVTQSPTHLIKTRGQQVTLRCSPKSGHDTVSWYQQALGQGPQFIFQYYEEEERQRGNFPDRFSGHQFPNYSSELNVNALLLGDSALYLCASSLTNPRTEYFGPGTRLLVL.

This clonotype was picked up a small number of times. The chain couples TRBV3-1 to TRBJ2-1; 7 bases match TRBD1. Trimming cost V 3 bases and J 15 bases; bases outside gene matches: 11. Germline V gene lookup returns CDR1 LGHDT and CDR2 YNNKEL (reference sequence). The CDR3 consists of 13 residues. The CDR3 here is CASSQGKWTGTFF. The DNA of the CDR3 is TGTGCCAGCAGCCAGGGGAAGTGGACAGGTACGTTCTTC.

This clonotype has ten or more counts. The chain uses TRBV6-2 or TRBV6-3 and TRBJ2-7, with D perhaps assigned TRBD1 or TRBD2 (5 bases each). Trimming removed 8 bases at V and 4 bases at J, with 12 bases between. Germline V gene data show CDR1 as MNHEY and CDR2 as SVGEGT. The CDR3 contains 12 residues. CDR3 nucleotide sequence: TGTGCCAGCCACCGGGACGCGTACGAGCAGTACTTC. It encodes CASHRDAYEQYF.

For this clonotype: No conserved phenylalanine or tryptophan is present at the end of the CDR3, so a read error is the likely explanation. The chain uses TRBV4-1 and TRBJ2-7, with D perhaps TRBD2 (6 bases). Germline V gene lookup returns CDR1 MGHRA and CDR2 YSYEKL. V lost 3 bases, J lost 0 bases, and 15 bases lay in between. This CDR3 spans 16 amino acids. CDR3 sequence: CASSHHSGLSSYEQYS. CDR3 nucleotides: TGCGCCAGCAGCCATCATAGCGGCCTGTCCTCCTACGAGCAGTACTCC.

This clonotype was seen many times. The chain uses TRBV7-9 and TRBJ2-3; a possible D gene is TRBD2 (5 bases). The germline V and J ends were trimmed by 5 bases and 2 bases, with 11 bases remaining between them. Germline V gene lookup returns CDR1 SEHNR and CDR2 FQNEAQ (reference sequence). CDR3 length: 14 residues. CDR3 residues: CASSQPAATDTQYF. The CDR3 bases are TGTGCCAGCAGCCAGCCAGCGGCCACAGATACGCAGTATTTT. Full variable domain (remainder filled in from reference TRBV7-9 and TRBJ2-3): DTGVSQNPRHKITKRGQNVTFRCDPISEHNRLYWYRQTLGQGPEFLTYFQNEAQLEKSRLLSDRFSAERPKGSFSTLEIQRTEQGDSAMYLCASSQPAATDTQYFGPGTRLTVL.

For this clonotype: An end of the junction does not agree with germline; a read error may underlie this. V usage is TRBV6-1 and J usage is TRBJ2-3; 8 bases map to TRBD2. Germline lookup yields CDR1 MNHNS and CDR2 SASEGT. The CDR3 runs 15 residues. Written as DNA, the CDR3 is TGTGCCGGCAGTGAACTAGCGGCCCTCACAGATACGCAGTATTTT. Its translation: CAGSELAALTDTQYF.

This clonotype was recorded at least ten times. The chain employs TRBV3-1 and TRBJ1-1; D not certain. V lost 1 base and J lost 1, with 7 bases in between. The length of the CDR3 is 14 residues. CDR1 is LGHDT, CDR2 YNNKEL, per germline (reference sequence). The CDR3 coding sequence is TGTGCCAGCAGCCAAGTAGGGAAGAACACTGAAGCTTTCTTT. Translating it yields CASSQVGKNTEAFF.

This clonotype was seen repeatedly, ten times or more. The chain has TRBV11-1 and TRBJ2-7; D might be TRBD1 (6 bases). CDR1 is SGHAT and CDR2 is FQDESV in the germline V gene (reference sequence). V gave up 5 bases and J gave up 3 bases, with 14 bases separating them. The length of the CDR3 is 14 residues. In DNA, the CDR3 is TGTGCCAGCAGCCGCTGGGACATCCACTACGAGCAGTACTTC. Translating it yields CASSRWDIHYEQYF. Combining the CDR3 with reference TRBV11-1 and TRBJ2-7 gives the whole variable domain EAEVAQSPRYKITEKSQAVAFWCDPISGHATLYWYRQILGQGPELLVQFQDESVVDDSQLPKDRFSAERLKGVDSTLKIQPAELGDSAMYLCASSRWDIHYEQYFGPGTRLTVT.

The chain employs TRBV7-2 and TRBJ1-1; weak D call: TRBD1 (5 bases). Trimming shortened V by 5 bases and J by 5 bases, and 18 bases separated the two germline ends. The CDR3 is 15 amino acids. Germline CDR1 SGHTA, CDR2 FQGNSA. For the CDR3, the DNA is TGTGCCAGCAGCCCCCCCTCCGGACAAAGGACTGAAGCTTTCTTT. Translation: CASSPPSGQRTEAFF.

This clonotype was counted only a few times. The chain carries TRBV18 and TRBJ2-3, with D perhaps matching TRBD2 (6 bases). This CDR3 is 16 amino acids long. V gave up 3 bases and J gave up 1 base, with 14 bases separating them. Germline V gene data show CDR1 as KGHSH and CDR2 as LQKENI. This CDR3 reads CASSPILGRRTDTQYF. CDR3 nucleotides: TGTGCCAGCTCACCGATTTTGGGGAGGCGCACAGATACGCAGTATTTT.

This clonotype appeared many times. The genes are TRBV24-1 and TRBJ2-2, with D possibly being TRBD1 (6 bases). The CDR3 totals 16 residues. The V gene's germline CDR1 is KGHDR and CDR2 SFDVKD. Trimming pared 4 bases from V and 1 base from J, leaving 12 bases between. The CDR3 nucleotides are TGTGCCACCAGTGACCAACAGGGTGTGAACACCGGGGAGCTGTTTTTT. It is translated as CATSDQQGVNTGELFF.

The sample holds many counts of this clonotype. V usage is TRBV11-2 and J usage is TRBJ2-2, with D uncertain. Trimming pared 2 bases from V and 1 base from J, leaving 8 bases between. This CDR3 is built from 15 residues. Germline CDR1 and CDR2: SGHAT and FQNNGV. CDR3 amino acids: CASSLSGLNTGELFF. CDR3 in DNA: TGTGCCAGCAGCTTATCTGGTCTGAACACCGGGGAGCTGTTTTTT.

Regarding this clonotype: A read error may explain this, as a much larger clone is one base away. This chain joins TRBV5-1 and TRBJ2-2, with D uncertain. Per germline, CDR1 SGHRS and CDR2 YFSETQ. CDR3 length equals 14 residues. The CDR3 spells CASSLVSSTEELFF. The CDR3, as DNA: TGCGCCAGCAGCTTGGTGTCATCCACCGAGGAGCTGTTTTTT.

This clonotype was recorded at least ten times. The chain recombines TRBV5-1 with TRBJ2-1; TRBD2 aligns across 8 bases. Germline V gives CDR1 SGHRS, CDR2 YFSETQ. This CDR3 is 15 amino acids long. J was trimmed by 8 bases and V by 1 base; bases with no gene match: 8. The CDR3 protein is CASSLKAGAFDEQFF. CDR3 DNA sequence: TGCGCCAGCAGCTTGAAAGCGGGAGCCTTCGATGAGCAGTTCTTC.

In DNA form, the CDR3 reads TGTGCCAGCAGCTTAGCTTTCGGGAGTTTCTACAATGAGCAGTTCTTC. It specifies CASSLAFGSFYNEQFF. The chain has TRBV7-2 and TRBJ2-1; D may be TRBD2 (6 bases). V lost 0 bases and J lost 3, with 12 bases in between. Germline V CDR1 and CDR2: SGHTA, FQGNSA. This CDR3 is built from 16 residues. The full variable domain, completed using reference TRBV7-2 and TRBJ2-1, is GAGVSQSPSNKVTEKGKDVELRCDPISGHTALYWYRQSLGQGLEFLIYFQGNSAPDKSGLPSDRFSAERTGGSVSTLTIQRTQQEDSAVYLCASSLAFGSFYNEQFFGPGTRLTVL.

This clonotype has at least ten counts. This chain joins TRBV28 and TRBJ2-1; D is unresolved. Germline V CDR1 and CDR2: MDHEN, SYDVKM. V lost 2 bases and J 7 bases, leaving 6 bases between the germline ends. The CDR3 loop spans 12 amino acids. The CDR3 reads CASSLPLNEQFF. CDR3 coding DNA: TGTGCCAGCAGTTTACCCCTGAATGAGCAGTTCTTC.

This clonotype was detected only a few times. The CDR3 loop reads CASSQESWQKNIQYF. CDR3 sequence (DNA): TGCGCCAGCAGCCAAGAATCTTGGCAGAAAAACATTCAGTACTTC. The chain joins TRBV4-1 to TRBJ2-4; no firm D call. Germline lookup yields CDR1 MGHRA and CDR2 YSYEKL. Deletions cut 0 bases from V and 4 bases from J, with 10 bases between. The CDR3 has 15 amino acids.

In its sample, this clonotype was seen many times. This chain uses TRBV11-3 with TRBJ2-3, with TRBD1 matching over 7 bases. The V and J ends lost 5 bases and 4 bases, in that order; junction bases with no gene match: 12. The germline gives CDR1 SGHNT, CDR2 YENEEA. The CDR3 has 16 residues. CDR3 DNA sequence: TGTGCCAGCAGCCCATCCAGACAGGGCGCCCCAGATACGCAGTATTTT. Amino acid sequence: CASSPSRQGAPDTQYF.

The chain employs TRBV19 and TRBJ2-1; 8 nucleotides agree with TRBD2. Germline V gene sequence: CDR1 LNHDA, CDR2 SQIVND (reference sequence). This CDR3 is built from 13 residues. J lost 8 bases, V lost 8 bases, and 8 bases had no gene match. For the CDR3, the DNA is TGTGCCAGTTCCCCGGGAGGGATCGATGAGCAGTTCTTC. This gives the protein CASSPGGIDEQFF.

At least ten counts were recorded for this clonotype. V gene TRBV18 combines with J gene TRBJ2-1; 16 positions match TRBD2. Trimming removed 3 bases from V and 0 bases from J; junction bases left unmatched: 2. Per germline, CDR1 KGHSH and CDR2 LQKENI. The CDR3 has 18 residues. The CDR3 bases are TGTGCCAGCTCACCGGGACTAGCGGGAGGGAGCTCCTACAATGAGCAGTTCTTC. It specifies CASSPGLAGGSSYNEQFF.

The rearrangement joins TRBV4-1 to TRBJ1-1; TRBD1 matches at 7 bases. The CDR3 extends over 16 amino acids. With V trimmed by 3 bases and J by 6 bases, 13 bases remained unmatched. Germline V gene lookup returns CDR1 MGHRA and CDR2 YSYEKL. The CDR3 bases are TGCGCCAGCAGCCACAACCAGCGGACAGACAGGGCTGAAGCTTTCTTT. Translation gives CASSHNQRTDRAEAFF.